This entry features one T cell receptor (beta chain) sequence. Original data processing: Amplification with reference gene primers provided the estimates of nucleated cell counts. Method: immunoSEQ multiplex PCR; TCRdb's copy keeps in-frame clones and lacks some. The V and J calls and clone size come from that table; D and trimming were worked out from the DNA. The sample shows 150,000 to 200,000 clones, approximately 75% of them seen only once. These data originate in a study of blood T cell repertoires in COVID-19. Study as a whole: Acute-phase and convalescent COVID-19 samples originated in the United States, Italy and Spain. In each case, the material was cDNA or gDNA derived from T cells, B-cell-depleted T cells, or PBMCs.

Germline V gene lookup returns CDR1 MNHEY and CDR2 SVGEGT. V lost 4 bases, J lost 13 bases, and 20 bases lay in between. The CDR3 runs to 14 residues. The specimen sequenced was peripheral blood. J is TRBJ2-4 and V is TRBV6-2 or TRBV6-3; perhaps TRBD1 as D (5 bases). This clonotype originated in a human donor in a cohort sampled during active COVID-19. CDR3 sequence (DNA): TGTGCCAGCAGTTCCCAGGGCACCCCGATTGCACAGTACTTC. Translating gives CASSSQGTPIAQYF.